Below, one T cell receptor (beta chain) is given with its context. This sample was taken from a study of radiotherapy plus CTLA-4 blockade in lung cancer. Generated by immunoSEQ multiplex PCR, the TCRdb table keeps only in-frame clones and is missing some. The repertoire includes roughly 100,000 clones, about 85% of them detected once, and under 2.5% sits in the top ten. CDR3 length: 14 amino acids. Losses at the gene ends were 3 bases for V and 4 bases for J; bases not matched to a gene: 6. Germline CDR1 and CDR2: GTSNPN and SVGIG (reference sequence). The TCR sequence derives from a human donor with non-small cell lung cancer that progressed on radiotherapy plus ipilimumab. Some clones in this sample may be carry-over from other donors' samples. The sequencing here drew on peripheral blood, taken from a patient treated with radiotherapy plus ipilimumab. The gene calls are TRBV30 and TRBJ1-5; 7 bases match TRBD1. CDR3 sequence reads: CAWSAQGLNQPQHF. In nucleotides, the CDR3 is TGTGCCTGGAGCGCACAGGGGTTGAATCAGCCCCAGCATTTT.